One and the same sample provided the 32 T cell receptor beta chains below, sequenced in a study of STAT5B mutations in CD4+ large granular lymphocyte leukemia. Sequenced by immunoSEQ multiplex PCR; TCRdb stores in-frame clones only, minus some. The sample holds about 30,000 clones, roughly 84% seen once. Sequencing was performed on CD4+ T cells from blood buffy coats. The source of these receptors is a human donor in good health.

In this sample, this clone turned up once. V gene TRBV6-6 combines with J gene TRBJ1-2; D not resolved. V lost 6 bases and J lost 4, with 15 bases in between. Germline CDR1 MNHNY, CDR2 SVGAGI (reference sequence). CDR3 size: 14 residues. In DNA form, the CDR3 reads TGTGCCAGCAGCCTCGCCCGACAAACCTATGGCTACACCTTC. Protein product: CASSLARQTYGYTF.

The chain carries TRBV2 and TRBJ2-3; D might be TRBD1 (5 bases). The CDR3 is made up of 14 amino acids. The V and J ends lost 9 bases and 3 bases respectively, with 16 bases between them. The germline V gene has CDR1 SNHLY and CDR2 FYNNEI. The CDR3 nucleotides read TGTGCCAGTATGCTGGGGCTACGGACAGATACGCAGTATTTT. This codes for CASMLGLRTDTQYF.

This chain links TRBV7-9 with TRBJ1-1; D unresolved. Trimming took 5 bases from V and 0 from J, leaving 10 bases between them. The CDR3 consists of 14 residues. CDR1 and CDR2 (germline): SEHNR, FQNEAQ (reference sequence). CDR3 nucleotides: TGTGCCAGCAGCCCCGTCACATTGAACACTGAAGCTTTCTTT. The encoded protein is CASSPVTLNTEAFF. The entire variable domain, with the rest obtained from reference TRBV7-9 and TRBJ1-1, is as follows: DTGVSQNPRHKITKRGQNVTFRCDPISEHNRLYWYRQTLGQGPEFLTYFQNEAQLEKSRLLSDRFSAERPKGSFSTLEIQRTEQGDSAMYLCASSPVTLNTEAFFGQGTRLTVV.

The CDR3 reads CASSSGTPSSYEQYF. The CDR3 DNA reads TGTGCCAGCAGTTCCGGGACACCAAGCTCCTACGAGCAGTACTTC. This rearrangement joins TRBV2 to TRBJ2-5, with D tentatively TRBD1 (6 bases). The last part of the DNA fits TRBJ2-7 better; the J call may be wrong. CDR1 SNHLY and CDR2 FYNNEI come from the germline V gene. The CDR3 runs to 15 residues.

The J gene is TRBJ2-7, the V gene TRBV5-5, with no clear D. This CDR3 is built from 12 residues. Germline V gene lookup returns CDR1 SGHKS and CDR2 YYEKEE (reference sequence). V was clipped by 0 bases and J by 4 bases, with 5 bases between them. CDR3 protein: CASSLGHYEQYF. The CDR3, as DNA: TGTGCCAGCAGCTTGGGCCATTACGAGCAGTACTTC.

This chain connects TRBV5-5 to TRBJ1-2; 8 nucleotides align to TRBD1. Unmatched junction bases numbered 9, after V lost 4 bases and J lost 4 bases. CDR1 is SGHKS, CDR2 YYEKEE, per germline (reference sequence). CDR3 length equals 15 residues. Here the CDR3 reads CASSTAGTGIYGYTF. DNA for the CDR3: TGTGCCAGCAGCACCGCCGGGACAGGCATCTATGGCTACACCTTC.

CDR3 sequence (DNA): TGTGCCAGCAGCTTAACCGGGACAGGGGCCGACGAGCAGTACTTC. It is translated as CASSLTGTGADEQYF. This chain connects TRBV11-1 to TRBJ2-7; 10 bases align to TRBD1. J gave up 5 bases and V 2 bases, and 6 bases lay outside the gene matches. The CDR3 is 15 residues long. CDR1 SGHAT and CDR2 FQDESV come from the germline V gene (reference sequence).

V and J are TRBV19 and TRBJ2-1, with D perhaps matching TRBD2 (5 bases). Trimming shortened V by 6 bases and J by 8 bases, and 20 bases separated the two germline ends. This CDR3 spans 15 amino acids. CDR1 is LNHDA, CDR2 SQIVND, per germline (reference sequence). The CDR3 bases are TGTGCCAGTAGCGTGGGGAAGCGGAGCGGCGATGAGCAGTTCTTC. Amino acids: CASSVGKRSGDEQFF.

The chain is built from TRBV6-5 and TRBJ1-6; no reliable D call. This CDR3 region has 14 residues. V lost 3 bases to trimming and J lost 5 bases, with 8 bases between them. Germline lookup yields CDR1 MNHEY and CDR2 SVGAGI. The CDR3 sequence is CASSYLGNNSPLHF. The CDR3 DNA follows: TGTGCCAGCAGTTATCTGGGAAATAATTCACCCCTCCACTTT.

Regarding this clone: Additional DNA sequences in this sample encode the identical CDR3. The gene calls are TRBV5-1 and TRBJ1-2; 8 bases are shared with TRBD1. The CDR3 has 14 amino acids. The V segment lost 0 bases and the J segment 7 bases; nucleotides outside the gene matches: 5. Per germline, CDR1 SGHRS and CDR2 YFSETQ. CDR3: CASSLAGTGGGYTF. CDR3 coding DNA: TGCGCCAGCAGCTTGGCGGGGACAGGAGGTGGCTACACCTTC.

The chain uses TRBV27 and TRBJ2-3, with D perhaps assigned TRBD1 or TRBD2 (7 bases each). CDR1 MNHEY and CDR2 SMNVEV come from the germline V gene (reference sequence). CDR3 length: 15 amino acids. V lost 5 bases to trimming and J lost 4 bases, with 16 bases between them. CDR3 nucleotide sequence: TGTGCCAGCAGTCCCCTGCAGGGGGGGTCAGATACGCAGTATTTT. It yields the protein CASSPLQGGSDTQYF.

This chain's CDR3 is CASSESLAGGRGEQFF. CDR3 DNA: TGTGCCAGCAGTGAATCACTAGCGGGGGGGAGGGGTGAGCAGTTCTTC. The chain recombines TRBV25-1 with TRBJ2-1, with 13 bases lining up with TRBD2. Germline loops: CDR1 MGHDK, CDR2 SYGVNS. The V gene end was trimmed by 1 base and the J gene end by 9 bases; junction bases not matched to a gene: 6. The CDR3 extends over 16 amino acids.

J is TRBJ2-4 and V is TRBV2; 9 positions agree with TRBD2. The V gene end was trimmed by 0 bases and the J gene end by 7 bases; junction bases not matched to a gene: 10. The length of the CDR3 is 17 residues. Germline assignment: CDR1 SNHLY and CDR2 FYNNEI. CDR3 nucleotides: TGTGCCAGCAGTGAAGCGTTCTCGGGCGGGGGGGTCAACATTCAGTACTTC. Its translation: CASSEAFSGGGVNIQYF.

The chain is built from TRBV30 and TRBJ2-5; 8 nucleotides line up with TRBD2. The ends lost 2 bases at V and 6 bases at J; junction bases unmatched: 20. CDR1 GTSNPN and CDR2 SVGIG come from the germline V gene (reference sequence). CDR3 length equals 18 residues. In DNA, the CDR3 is TGTGCCTGGAGTATTCCGGGACAAGCCGGGACTAGTGGAAAGACCCAGTACTTC. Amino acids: CAWSIPGQAGTSGKTQYF.

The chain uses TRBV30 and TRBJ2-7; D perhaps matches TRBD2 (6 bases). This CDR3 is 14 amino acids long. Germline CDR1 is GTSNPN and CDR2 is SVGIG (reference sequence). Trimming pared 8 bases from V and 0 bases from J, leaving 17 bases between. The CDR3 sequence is CARSSGTDSYEQYF. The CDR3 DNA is TGTGCCCGAAGCTCCGGGACTGACTCCTACGAGCAGTACTTC.

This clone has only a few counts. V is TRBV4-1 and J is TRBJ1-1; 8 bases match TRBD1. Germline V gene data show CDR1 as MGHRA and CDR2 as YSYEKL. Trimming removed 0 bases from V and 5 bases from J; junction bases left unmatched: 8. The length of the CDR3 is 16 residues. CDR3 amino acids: CASSQDGTGPRTEAFF. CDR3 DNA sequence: TGCGCCAGCAGCCAAGATGGGACAGGCCCCAGGACTGAAGCTTTCTTT.

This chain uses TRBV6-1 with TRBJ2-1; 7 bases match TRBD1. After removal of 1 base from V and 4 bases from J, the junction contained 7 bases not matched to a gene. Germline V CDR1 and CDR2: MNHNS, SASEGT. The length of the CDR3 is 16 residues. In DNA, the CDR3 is TGTGCCAGCAGTGAAGGTTCAGGGGGAAGGTACAATGAGCAGTTCTTC. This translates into CASSEGSGGRYNEQFF.

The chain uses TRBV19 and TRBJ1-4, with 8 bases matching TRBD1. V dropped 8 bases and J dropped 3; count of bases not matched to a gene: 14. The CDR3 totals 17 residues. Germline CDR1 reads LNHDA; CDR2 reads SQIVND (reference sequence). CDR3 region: CASARAGQAAANEKLFF. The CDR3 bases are TGTGCCAGTGCACGGGCGGGACAGGCCGCAGCTAATGAAAAACTGTTTTTT. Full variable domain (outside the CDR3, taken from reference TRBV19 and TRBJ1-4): DGGITQSPKYLFRKEGQNVTLSCEQNLNHDAMYWYRQDPGQGLRLIYYSQIVNDFQKGDIAEGYSVSREKKESFPLTVTSAQKNPTAFYLCASARAGQAAANEKLFFGSGTQLSVL.

This chain's CDR3 is CASSIRPGSYEQYF. CDR3 nucleotides: TGTGCCAGCAGCATCCGTCCGGGCTCCTACGAGCAGTACTTC. The rearrangement joins TRBV4-2 to TRBJ2-7; D gene uncertain. The germline gives CDR1 LGHNA, CDR2 YNFKEQ. The CDR3 consists of 14 residues. V lost 5 bases and J lost 0, with 11 bases in between.

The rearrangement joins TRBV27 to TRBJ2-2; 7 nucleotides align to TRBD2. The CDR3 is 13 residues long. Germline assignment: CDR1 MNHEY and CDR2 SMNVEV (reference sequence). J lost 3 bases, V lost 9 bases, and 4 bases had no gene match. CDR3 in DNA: TGTGCCAGTCGCGGGAGTTACACCGGGGAGCTGTTTTTT. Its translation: CASRGSYTGELFF.

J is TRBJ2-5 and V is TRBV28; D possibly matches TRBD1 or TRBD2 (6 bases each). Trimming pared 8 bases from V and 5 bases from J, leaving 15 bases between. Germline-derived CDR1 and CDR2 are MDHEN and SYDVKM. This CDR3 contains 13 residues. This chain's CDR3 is CASQRGRRETQYF. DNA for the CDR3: TGTGCCAGCCAAAGGGGGAGGCGGGAGACCCAGTACTTC.

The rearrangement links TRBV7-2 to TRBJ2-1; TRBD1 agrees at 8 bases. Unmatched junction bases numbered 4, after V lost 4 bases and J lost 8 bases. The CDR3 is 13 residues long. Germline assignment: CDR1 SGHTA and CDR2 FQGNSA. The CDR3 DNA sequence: TGTGCCAGCAGCTCCAGGGGGCGGGATGAGCAGTTCTTC. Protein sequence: CASSSRGRDEQFF.

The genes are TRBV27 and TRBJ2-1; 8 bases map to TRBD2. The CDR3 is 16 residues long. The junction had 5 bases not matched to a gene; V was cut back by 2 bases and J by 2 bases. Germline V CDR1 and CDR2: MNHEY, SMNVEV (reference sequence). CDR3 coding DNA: TGTGCCAGCAGTTTAGGAGCGGGAGTTACCTACAATGAGCAGTTCTTC. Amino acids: CASSLGAGVTYNEQFF.

In DNA form, the CDR3 reads TGCGCCAGCAGCTTGGCCGCAGAGACCCAGTACTTC. This codes for CASSLAAETQYF. The V gene is TRBV5-1, the J gene TRBJ2-5; the D is unclear. V was trimmed by 0 bases and J by 4 bases, leaving 4 bases between them. Germline CDR1 SGHRS, CDR2 YFSETQ. The CDR3 extends over 12 amino acids. Drawing the rest from reference TRBV5-1 and TRBJ2-5, the complete variable domain is KAGVTQTPRYLIKTRGQQVTLSCSPISGHRSVSWYQQTPGQGLQFLFEYFSETQRNKGNFPGRFSGRQFSNSRSEMNVSTLELGDSALYLCASSLAAETQYFGPGTRLLVL.

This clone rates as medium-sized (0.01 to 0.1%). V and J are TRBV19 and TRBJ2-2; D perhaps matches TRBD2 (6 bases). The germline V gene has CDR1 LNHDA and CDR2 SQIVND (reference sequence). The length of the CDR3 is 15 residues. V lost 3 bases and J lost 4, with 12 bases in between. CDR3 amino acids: CASSISGPLTGELFF. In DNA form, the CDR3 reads TGTGCCAGTAGTATTAGCGGACCCCTCACCGGGGAGCTGTTTTTT.

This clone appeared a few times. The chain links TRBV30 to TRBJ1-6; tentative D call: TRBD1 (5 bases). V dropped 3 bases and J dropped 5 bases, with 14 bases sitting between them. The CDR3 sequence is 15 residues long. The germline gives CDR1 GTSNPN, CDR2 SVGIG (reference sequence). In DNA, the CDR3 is TGTGCCTGGAGCTCGGGGCAGCTCGATAATTCACCCCTCCACTTT. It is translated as CAWSSGQLDNSPLHF.

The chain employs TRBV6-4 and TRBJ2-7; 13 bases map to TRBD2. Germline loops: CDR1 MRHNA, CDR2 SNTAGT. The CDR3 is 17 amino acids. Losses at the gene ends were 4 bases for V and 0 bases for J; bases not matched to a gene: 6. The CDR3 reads CASSGTSGSLLSYEQYF. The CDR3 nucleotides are TGTGCCAGCAGTGGGACTAGCGGGAGTCTGCTCTCCTACGAGCAGTACTTC.

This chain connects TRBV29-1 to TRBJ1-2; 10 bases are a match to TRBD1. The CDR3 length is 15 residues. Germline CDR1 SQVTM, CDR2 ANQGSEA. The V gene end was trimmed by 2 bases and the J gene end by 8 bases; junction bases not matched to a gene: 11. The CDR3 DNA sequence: TGCAGCGTTGAAACCCCCGGGACAGGGGCTGGAGGCTACACCTTC. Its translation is CSVETPGTGAGGYTF.

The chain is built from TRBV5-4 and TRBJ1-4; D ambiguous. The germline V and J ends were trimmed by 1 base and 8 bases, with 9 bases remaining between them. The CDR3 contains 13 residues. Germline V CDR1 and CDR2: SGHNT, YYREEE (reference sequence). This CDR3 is CASSLISGEKLFF. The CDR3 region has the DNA TGTGCCAGCAGCTTGATTAGTGGCGAAAAACTGTTTTTT.

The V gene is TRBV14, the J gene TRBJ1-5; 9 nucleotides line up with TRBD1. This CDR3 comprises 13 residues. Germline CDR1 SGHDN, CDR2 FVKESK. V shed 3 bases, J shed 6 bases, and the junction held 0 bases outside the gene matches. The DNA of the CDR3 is TGTGCCAGCAGCCAGGGACAGGGTCAGCCCCAGCATTTT. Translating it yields CASSQGQGQPQHF.

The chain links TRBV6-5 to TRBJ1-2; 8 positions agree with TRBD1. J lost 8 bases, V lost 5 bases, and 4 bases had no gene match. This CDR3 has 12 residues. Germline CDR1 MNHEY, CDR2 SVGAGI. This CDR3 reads CASSPTGDGYTF. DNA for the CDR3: TGTGCCAGCAGTCCGACAGGGGACGGCTACACCTTC.

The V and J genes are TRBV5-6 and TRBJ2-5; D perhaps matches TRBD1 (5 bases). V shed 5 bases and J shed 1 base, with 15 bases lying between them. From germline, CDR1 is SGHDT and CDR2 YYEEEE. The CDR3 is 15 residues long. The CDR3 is CASSSGRVGQETQYF. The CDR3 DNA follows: TGTGCCAGCAGTTCGGGCAGGGTCGGCCAAGAGACCCAGTACTTC.